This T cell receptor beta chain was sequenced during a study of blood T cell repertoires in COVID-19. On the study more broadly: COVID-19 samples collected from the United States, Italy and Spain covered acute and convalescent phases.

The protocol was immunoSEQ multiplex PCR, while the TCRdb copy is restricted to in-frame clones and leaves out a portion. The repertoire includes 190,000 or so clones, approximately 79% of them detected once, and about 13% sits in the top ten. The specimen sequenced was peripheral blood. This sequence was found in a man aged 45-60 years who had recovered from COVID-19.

This CDR3 is CASSLAATGSQETQYF. The CDR3, as DNA: TGCGCCAGCAGCTTGGCCGCGACAGGCAGTCAAGAGACCCAGTACTTC. The chain combines TRBV5-1 with TRBJ2-5; TRBD1 might be the D (6 bases). V gave up 0 bases and J gave up 2 bases, with 14 bases separating them. Germline V CDR1 and CDR2: SGHRS, YFSETQ. CDR3 size: 16 residues.